This T cell receptor beta chain was identified during a study of cytomegalovirus exposure and HLA in healthy donors. Study information: The Caucasian-associated ancestry cluster held more than 80% of roughly 370 genotyped donors.

Study-level results: TCR beta chains associated with HLA were, in a later analysis, more clonally expanded than equally common others. Excluded were some V segments that proved indistinguishable, including TRBV6-2 and TRBV6-3.

Turning to this clone: Its antigen is not identified. Because the CDR3's place on the DNA is in doubt, the DNA is left out and the CDR3 is given as listed by TCRdb.

Likely unrecorded immune exposures existed in these nominally healthy donors. The CDR3 has 22 residues if both end residues are counted. PCR was performed using 60 Vbeta and 13 Jbeta primers. The repertoire was sequenced with immunoSEQ multiplex PCR; TCRdb's copy has only in-frame clones and lacks some. The table lists some 200,000 clones, roughly 90% of them singletons, with 1% in the top ten. The rearrangement uses TRBV21-1 and TRBJ2-1; the tabulated D call, TRBD2, remains unverified against the DNA. TRBV21-1 is a pseudogene segment. Sequencing used PBMCs. The receptor was derived from a woman aged 18 to 35 in good health and CMV-seronegative. The CDR3 is CASSKNPDYRSGFGSGINEQFF.